Reported below is one T cell receptor beta chain. Its antigen is not known. An end of the junction differs from the germline gene, which may be a read error. Germline-derived CDR1 and CDR2 are SSHAT and FNYEAQ (reference sequence). The CDR3 contains 15 residues. With a J-beta primer mix and a sample-barcoded 5' primer, a second PCR ran roughly 6 to 11 cycles. In TCRdb, the 5' RACE reads were re-called with MiXCR into one record per CDR3 protein. The profile shows about 900,000 distinct CDR3 sequences, around 62% of them singletons. These data come from a study of blood T cells in healthy people across ages. Study-level findings and limits: It was held that diversity estimates obtained from one million T cells represented underestimates.

The receptor comes from a man younger than 40 in good health. The chain has TRBV7-7 and TRBJ2-2, with D maybe TRBD2 (5 bases). The sequenced sample was blood. CDR3 residues: CASSTGNTNTGELFF. The CDR3, as DNA: TGTGCTAGCAGCACGGGGAATACGAACACCGGGGAGCTGTTTTTT.